This TCR beta chain was profiled in a study of shared clonotypes between healthy human individuals. For the study at large: Donors were a couple of women and a few men aged 18 to 49. Whole-study results and caveats: Investigators expected sequencing depth to affect clonotype sharing among donors.

On this clone: Antigen specificity is unknown.

Terminally differentiated effector memory CD45RA+ cells were excluded by CCR7 positive selection of CD45RO-negative cells. This table comes from immunoSEQ multiplex PCR, and its TCRdb copy is limited to in-frame clones, with some not included. The table shows some 2.1 million clones, with 80% to 95% occurring only once. The CDR3 sequence is 15 residues long. Germline V CDR1 and CDR2: MNHEY, SMNVEV (reference sequence). V gave up 2 bases and J gave up 2 bases, with 12 bases separating them. This clonotype was obtained from a man younger than 35 in good health. Some clones in this sample may be carry-over from other donors' samples. The specimen sequenced was naive CD8+ T cells from PBMCs. This chain connects TRBV27 to TRBJ1-1; D remains ambiguous. CDR3 amino acids: CASSLGRLANTEAFF. The CDR3 nucleotides are TGTGCCAGCAGTTTAGGCCGCTTGGCTAACACTGAAGCTTTCTTT.